This T cell receptor (beta chain) stems from a study of spatial heterogeneity in lung cancer. Across the whole study: PBMC samples from follow-up, when available, were sequenced at a median of about 2 years post-resection. The count of detected beta-chain sequences consistently exceeded that of alpha-chain sequences.

CDR3 length: 16 residues. CDR1 is SGHTA, CDR2 FQGNSA, per germline. The J segment lost 5 bases and the V segment lost 5 bases, leaving 11 bases of the junction unmatched. There are many counts of this clonotype. The time point is: blood at routine non-recurrence follow-up after resection. In each case, whole RNA from tumor, nontumor lung or frozen PBMC was sequenced unsorted. TCR cDNA molecules each had a unique molecular identifier. From the 5' RACE reads, TCRdb called clonotypes with MiXCR, one entry per CDR3 protein. The sample lists about 70,000 distinct CDR3 sequences, nearly 9% occurring once. The chain employs TRBV7-2 and TRBJ2-1, with TRBD2 identical over 8 bases. The receptor comes from a female donor with early-stage non-small cell lung cancer. The sample consisted of PBMCs, taken at follow-up. The CDR3 coding sequence is TGTGCCAGCAGCCCGAGGGTAGCGGGGCGAAACAATGAGCAGTTCTTC. Amino acids: CASSPRVAGRNNEQFF.